Listed below are T cell receptor beta chains from one sample, sequenced in a study of CD8 T cells in Susac syndrome. Via MiXCR, TCRdb re-called the immunoSEQ multiplex PCR reads, giving one row per CDR3 protein. The profile shows around 170,000 distinct CDR3 sequences, about 91% of them singletons. Sequencing was done on a sample of CD4+ T cells from PBMCs. These receptors all stem from a human donor in good health. The CDR3 runs from the conserved cysteine through the conserved F or W. The order of the fields is J gene, D gene, clone size, V gene, CDR3 protein, CDR3 DNA. The D gene is left open where the match is weak. Rows may omit the clone size; those that give it use once, few, many or a size class.

>TRBJ2-7|TRBD1|few|TRBV6-6
CASSYDRADYEQYF
TGTGCCAGCAGTTACGACAGGGCAGACTACGAGCAGTACTTC
>TRBJ2-7|.|.|TRBV12-3/TRBV12-4
CASSLGEYEQYF
TGTGCCAGCAGTTTAGGGGAGTACGAGCAGTACTTC
>TRBJ1-2|.|.|TRBV18
CASSPRRRTPDSYGYTF
TGTGCCAGCTCACCAAGACGGAGAACACCGGACTCATATGGCTACACCTTC
>TRBJ1-1|TRBD1|.|TRBV6-2/TRBV6-3
CASSPLGQGTTEAFF
TGTGCCAGCAGTCCCCTGGGACAGGGGACCACTGAAGCTTTCTTT
>TRBJ1-6|.|.|TRBV18
CASSQRDGNSPLHF
TGTGCCAGCTCTCAAAGGGACGGCAATTCACCCCTCCACTTT
>TRBJ1-3|.|.|TRBV12-3/TRBV12-4
CASSRTDSGNTIYF
TGTGCCAGCAGCCGGACTGACTCTGGAAACACCATATATTTT
>TRBJ2-2|.|.|TRBV18
CASSLVSNTGELFF
TGTGCCAGCTCACTGGTCAGTAACACCGGGGAGCTGTTTTTT
>TRBJ1-1|.|.|TRBV20-1
CSAPTGYGTEAFF
TGCAGTGCTCCAACAGGGTACGGCACTGAAGCTTTCTTT
>TRBJ2-5|TRBD2|.|TRBV28
CASSSPTSGKETQYF
TGTGCCAGCAGTTCCCCGACTAGCGGTAAAGAGACCCAGTACTTC
>TRBJ2-4|TRBD1|.|TRBV7-2
CASSLDGTGLVSAKNIQYF
TGTGCCAGCAGCTTAGACGGGACAGGGTTGGTTTCAGCCAAAAACATTCAGTACTTC
>TRBJ1-1|.|.|TRBV3-1
CASSHLSGRGEAFF
TGTGCCAGCAGCCACCTCTCGGGCAGGGGCGAAGCTTTCTTT
>TRBJ2-7|TRBD1|.|TRBV20-1
CSAHSGGPYEQYF
TGCAGTGCTCACTCAGGGGGCCCCTACGAGCAGTACTTC
>TRBJ2-3|.|.|TRBV28
CASAQRPYTDTQYF
TGTGCCAGCGCCCAGCGACCCTACACAGATACGCAGTATTTT
>TRBJ2-3|TRBD1|.|TRBV29-1
CSVEGDREGDTRYF
TGCAGCGTTGAGGGGGACAGGGAAGGCGATACGCGGTATTTT
>TRBJ2-7|.|.|TRBV3-1
CASSQVPSIGGEQYF
TGTGCCAGCAGCCAAGTTCCGAGCATCGGCGGCGAGCAGTACTTC
>TRBJ2-1|TRBD2|.|TRBV29-1
CSAGPGLGEQFF
TGCAGCGCGGGTCCGGGACTAGGGGAGCAGTTCTTC
>TRBJ2-1|.|.|TRBV15
CATSRDISDHNEQFF
TGTGCCACCAGCAGAGATATTAGCGACCACAATGAGCAGTTCTTC
>TRBJ2-3|.|.|TRBV6-6
CASSYAGIADTQYF
TGTGCCAGCAGTTACGCAGGGATCGCAGATACGCAGTATTTT
>TRBJ2-7|TRBD1|.|TRBV18
CASSPEGRSGGEYF
TGTGCCAGCTCACCAGAAGGCCGTTCAGGGGGCGAGTACTTC
>TRBJ1-5|.|.|TRBV7-2
CASSSSNNQPQHF
TGTGCCAGCAGCTCTTCGAACAATCAGCCCCAGCATTTT
>TRBJ1-1|.|.|TRBV5-1
CASSLDGRNTEAFF
TGCGCCAGCAGCTTGGACGGTAGGAACACTGAAGCTTTCTTT
>TRBJ1-4|.|.|TRBV3-1
CASSQLGKGIGEKLFF
TGTGCCAGCAGCCAGTTGGGGAAAGGGATTGGCGAAAAACTGTTTTTT
>TRBJ2-7|.|.|TRBV6-2/TRBV6-3
CAIDTGTYEQYF
TGTGCCATAGACACAGGAACTTACGAGCAGTACTTC
>TRBJ2-7|TRBD1|once|TRBV10-3
CAIRGGDRGGYEQYF
TGTGCCATCAGGGGCGGGGACAGGGGTGGATACGAGCAGTACTTC
>TRBJ2-7|.|.|TRBV2
CASSESSVYEQYF
TGTGCCAGCAGTGAATCGTCGGTCTACGAGCAGTACTTC
>TRBJ2-7|.|few|TRBV24-1
CATATGPYEQYF
TGTGCCACCGCGACCGGACCCTACGAGCAGTACTTC